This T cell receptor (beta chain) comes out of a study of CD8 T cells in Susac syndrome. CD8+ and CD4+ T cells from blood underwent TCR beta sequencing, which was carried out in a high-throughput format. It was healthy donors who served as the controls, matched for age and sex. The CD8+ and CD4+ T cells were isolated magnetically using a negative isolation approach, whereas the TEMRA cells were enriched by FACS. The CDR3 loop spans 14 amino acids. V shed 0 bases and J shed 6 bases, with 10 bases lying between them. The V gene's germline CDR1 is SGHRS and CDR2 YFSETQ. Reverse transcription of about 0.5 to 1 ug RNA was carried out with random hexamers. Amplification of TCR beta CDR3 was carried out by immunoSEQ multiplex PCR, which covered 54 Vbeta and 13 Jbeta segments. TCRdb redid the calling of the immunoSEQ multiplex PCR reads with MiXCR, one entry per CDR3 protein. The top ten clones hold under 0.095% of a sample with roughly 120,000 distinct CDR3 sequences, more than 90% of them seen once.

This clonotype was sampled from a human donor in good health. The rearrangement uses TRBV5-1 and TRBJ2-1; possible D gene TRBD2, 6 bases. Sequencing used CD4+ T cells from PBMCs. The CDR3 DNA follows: TGCGCCAGCAGCTTGGCTAGCGCGCCCAATGAGCAGTTCTTC. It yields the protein CASSLASAPNEQFF.